The 22 T cell receptor beta chains below were found in one sample sequenced in a study of T cells in Graves' hyperthyroidism and ophthalmopathy. Regions amplified from RNA transcripts were the TCR beta CDR3 regions. A first-round RT-PCR of the TCR CDR3 used the HTBI primer set. Each CDR3 protein gets one entry after TCRdb re-called the multiplex PCR reads with MiXCR. This sample has almost 600,000 distinct CDR3 sequences, with approximately 15% found just once. The sample comprised blood. The receptors shown here come from a woman in her 30s with Graves' hyperthyroidism that later progressed to Graves' ophthalmopathy.

This clonotype was recorded at least ten times. This chain's CDR3 is CASSGGLAPSYEQYF. The CDR3 coding sequence is TGCGCCAGCAGCGGGGGACTAGCGCCCTCCTACGAGCAGTACTTC. The J gene is TRBJ2-7, the V gene TRBV5-1; 10 positions match TRBD2. The CDR3 covers 15 residues. J gave up 0 bases and V 4 bases, and 4 bases lay outside the gene matches. Germline CDR1 reads SGHRS; CDR2 reads YFSETQ.

V and J are TRBV10-3 and TRBJ2-7; TRBD2 aligns across 11 bases. Germline V CDR1 and CDR2: ENHRY, SYGVKD. The CDR3 is 15 amino acids. V dropped 3 bases and J dropped 3; count of bases not matched to a gene: 4. The CDR3 DNA is TGTGCCATCAGTGACCGGGGGACTAGCGGCTACGAGCAGTACTTC. Translated, it gives CAISDRGTSGYEQYF.

This clonotype was recorded many times. The V call is TRBV30, the J call TRBJ2-3, with 10 bases identical to TRBD2. V lost 1 base to trimming and J lost 4 bases; unmatched junction nucleotides: 11. CDR1 is GTSNPN and CDR2 is SVGIG in the germline V gene (reference sequence). CDR3 length: 17 amino acids. The CDR3 DNA is TGTGCCTGGAGTGAACTAGCGGGGACCCCACTGCCAGATACGCAGTATTTT. Its protein is CAWSELAGTPLPDTQYF.

This clonotype was counted a few times. V usage is TRBV3-1 and J usage is TRBJ2-2, with 11 positions matching TRBD2. The germline gives CDR1 LGHDT, CDR2 YNNKEL (reference sequence). The CDR3 spans 15 residues. V shed 5 bases and J 5 bases; nucleotides not matched to a gene: 4. CDR3 sequence: CASSGRTSGTGELFF. CDR3 DNA sequence: TGTGCCAGCAGCGGCCGGACTAGCGGGACCGGGGAGCTGTTTTTT.

This clonotype was observed a few times. The chain joins TRBV24-1 to TRBJ2-1; the D gene is possibly TRBD1 (7 bases). The germline V and J ends were trimmed by 5 bases and 7 bases, with 14 bases remaining between them. The CDR3 sequence is 14 residues long. Germline CDR1 reads KGHDR; CDR2 reads SFDVKD. This chain's CDR3 is CATSGGTVKNEQFF. In DNA form, the CDR3 reads TGTGCCACCAGTGGCGGGACAGTGAAGAATGAGCAGTTCTTC.

The rearrangement links TRBV6-1 to TRBJ1-3; no clear D. V was pared by 7 bases and J by 0 bases, with 10 bases between. The CDR3 has 14 amino acids. In germline, CDR1 is MNHNS, CDR2 SASEGT. The CDR3 region is CASIESDSGNTIYF. CDR3 coding DNA: TGTGCCAGCATTGAGAGCGACTCTGGAAACACCATATATTTT.

Concerning this clonotype itself: Possible read error: a much larger clone is one base away. The rearrangement links TRBV3-1 to TRBJ2-7; 10 nucleotides align to TRBD2. Germline lookup yields CDR1 LGHDT and CDR2 YNNKEL (reference sequence). The CDR3 is 17 amino acids. The CDR3 loop is CATSQDSLAGDSYEQYF. CDR3 nucleotide sequence: TGTGCCACCAGCCAAGATAGCCTAGCGGGAGATTCCTACGAGCAGTACTTC.

This clonotype was counted between two and nine times. A much larger clone is a single base away; this may be a read error. This likely comes from a read error, as the CDR3 has no conserved phenylalanine or tryptophan at its end. The V and J genes are TRBV7-8 and TRBJ2-4, with D hard to call. The CDR3 spans 13 residues. CDR1 is SGHVS and CDR2 is FQNEAQ in the germline V gene. The V gene lost 2 bases and the J gene lost 7 bases, with 9 bases spanning the gap. Written as DNA, the CDR3 is TGTGCCAGCAGCTTAATGGACGCCAACATTCAGTACTGC. Protein sequence: CASSLMDANIQYC.

This clonotype was observed a handful of times. The CDR3 DNA is TGTGCCAGCAGAAAAAGAGGGGGACTAGCGGGGCTAAGCTCCTACAATGAGCAGTTCTTC. Translation: CASRKRGGLAGLSSYNEQFF. The chain is built from TRBV12-3 or TRBV12-4 and TRBJ2-1; 13 nucleotides agree with TRBD2. J was trimmed by 0 bases and V by 6 bases; bases with no gene match: 14. This CDR3 region has 20 residues.

This clonotype came up many times. The chain recombines TRBV24-1 with TRBJ2-3; tentatively, D is TRBD2 (5 bases). Deletions cut 0 bases from V and 0 bases from J, with 12 bases between. There are 17 residues in the CDR3. The germline V gene has CDR1 KGHDR and CDR2 SFDVKD. This CDR3 is CATSDLPQRTSTDTQYF. The CDR3, as DNA: TGTGCCACCAGTGATTTGCCTCAGCGGACTAGCACAGATACGCAGTATTTT.

Regarding this clonotype: Given a much more abundant clone one base away, this may be a read error. This chain links TRBV12-3 or TRBV12-4 with TRBJ1-4; 12 bases are a match to TRBD1. The CDR3 runs 15 residues. CDR3: CVSSLGDRGQEKLFF. The CDR3 bases are TGTGTCAGCAGTTTGGGGGACAGGGGGCAAGAAAAACTGTTTTTT.

The chain has TRBV20-1 and TRBJ2-1; no definite D call. The CDR3 is 14 residues long. Trimming stripped 5 bases from V and 7 bases from J, with 18 bases between. The germline CDR1 and CDR2 sequences are DFQATT and SNEGSKA (reference sequence). The CDR3 reads CSAPDPNLPNEQFF. CDR3 bases: TGCAGTGCTCCGGACCCTAATCTCCCTAATGAGCAGTTCTTC.

This clonotype was recorded many times. The rearrangement links TRBV27 to TRBJ2-7; D not resolved. V dropped 6 bases and J dropped 6 bases, with 9 bases sitting between them. Germline V CDR1 and CDR2: MNHEY, SMNVEV (reference sequence). The CDR3 length is 11 residues. The CDR3 sequence: CASSPGIEQYF. Written as DNA, the CDR3 is TGTGCCAGCAGCCCAGGAATCGAGCAGTACTTC.

A remark on this clonotype: A read error may be the cause here, since a much bigger clone is one base away. The chain combines TRBV2 with TRBJ1-5; D is ambiguous. This CDR3 contains 12 residues. The germline V gene encodes CDR1 SNHLY and CDR2 FYNNEI. The CDR3 nucleotides read TGTGCCGGCAGAGTCCAGGTTGGGCCCCAGCATTTT. The encoded protein is CAGRVQVGPQHF.

On this clonotype itself: A read error may explain this, as a much larger clone is one base away. The chain recombines TRBV7-2 with TRBJ2-7, with 8 bases lining up with TRBD1. V dropped 7 bases and J dropped 3; count of bases not matched to a gene: 14. This CDR3 is built from 16 residues. Germline CDR1 SGHTA, CDR2 FQGNSA. The DNA of the CDR3 is TGTGCCAGCAACCTTGGGACAGGACTTCAAATCTACGAGCAGTACTTC. Translated, it gives CASNLGTGLQIYEQYF.

This chain uses TRBV5-1 with TRBJ2-5, with D perhaps matching TRBD1 or TRBD2 (5 bases each). Trimming removed 0 bases from V and 2 bases from J, with 14 bases in between. Looked up from germline, CDR1 is SGHRS and CDR2 is YFSETQ. CDR3 length equals 16 residues. CDR3 region: CASSLGPGTGQETQYF. In nucleotides, the CDR3 is TGCGCCAGCAGCTTGGGCCCAGGGACGGGTCAAGAGACCCAGTACTTC. Full variable domain (missing parts from reference TRBV5-1 and TRBJ2-5): KAGVTQTPRYLIKTRGQQVTLSCSPISGHRSVSWYQQTPGQGLQFLFEYFSETQRNKGNFPGRFSGRQFSNSRSEMNVSTLELGDSALYLCASSLGPGTGQETQYFGPGTRLLVL.

The rearrangement joins TRBV9 to TRBJ1-1; tentative D call: TRBD1 (5 bases). Trimming removed 1 base from V and 4 bases from J, with 14 bases in between. Germline values: CDR1 SGDLS, CDR2 YYNGEE. The length of the CDR3 is 15 residues. The chain's CDR3 is CASSVMGGLGTEAFF. The CDR3 DNA reads as TGTGCCAGCAGCGTAATGGGGGGGTTGGGCACTGAAGCTTTCTTT.

This clonotype was recorded many times. This chain connects TRBV11-2 to TRBJ2-5; perhaps TRBD2 as D (6 bases). The CDR3 loop spans 14 amino acids. The V and J ends lost 4 bases and 4 bases respectively, with 13 bases between them. The germline CDR1 and CDR2 sequences are SGHAT and FQNNGV. The CDR3 sequence: CASSSSEGRETQYF. CDR3 DNA sequence: TGTGCCAGCAGCTCTAGCGAGGGTCGAGAGACCCAGTACTTC.

This clonotype was seen many times. V gene TRBV7-9 combines with J gene TRBJ2-7; 9 positions match TRBD2. Germline lookup yields CDR1 SEHNR and CDR2 FQNEAQ (reference sequence). J was trimmed by 0 bases and V by 5 bases; bases with no gene match: 8. The CDR3 contains 16 residues. CDR3 bases: TGTGCCAGCAGCGCCCAGCGGGAGGCCCACTCCTACGAGCAGTACTTC. This encodes CASSAQREAHSYEQYF.

This chain uses TRBV5-1 with TRBJ2-7, with 11 bases matching TRBD2. The germline V gene has CDR1 SGHRS and CDR2 YFSETQ. With 2 bases clipped from V and 2 bases from J, the junction kept 3 bases outside the gene matches. The CDR3 loop spans 15 amino acids. Here the CDR3 reads CASSLELAGAYEQYF. CDR3 nucleotide sequence: TGCGCCAGCAGCTTAGAACTAGCGGGAGCCTACGAGCAGTACTTC. The full variable domain, rest sourced from reference TRBV5-1 and TRBJ2-7, is KAGVTQTPRYLIKTRGQQVTLSCSPISGHRSVSWYQQTPGQGLQFLFEYFSETQRNKGNFPGRFSGRQFSNSRSEMNVSTLELGDSALYLCASSLELAGAYEQYFGPGTRLTVT.

This clonotype was seen ten or more times. The chain recombines TRBV28 with TRBJ1-2; D is unclear. The CDR3 covers 15 residues. V lost 8 bases and J lost 3, with 19 bases in between. CDR1 is MDHEN, CDR2 SYDVKM, per germline. The CDR3 nucleotides are TGTGCCAGCGCAGACCGTCCTACTTGGTACTATGGCTACACCTTC. As protein: CASADRPTWYYGYTF.

The V gene is TRBV2, the J gene TRBJ2-1; TRBD2 matches at 9 bases. CDR1 SNHLY and CDR2 FYNNEI come from the germline V gene. The CDR3 runs 15 residues. The V and J ends lost 4 bases and 15 bases, in that order; junction bases with no gene match: 16. The CDR3 sequence is CASSGGSGRSGFWFF. In DNA form, the CDR3 reads TGTGCCAGCAGTGGCGGTAGCGGGAGATCTGGCTTCTGGTTCTTC. The full variable domain, with the rest looked up from reference TRBV2 and TRBJ2-1, is EPEVTQTPSHQVTQMGQEVILRCVPISNHLYFYWYRQILGQKVEFLVSFYNNEISEKSEIFDDQFSVERPDGSNFTLKIRSTKLEDSAMYFCASSGGSGRSGFWFFGPGTRLTVL.